The next 16 T cell receptor beta chains were all read from a single sample in a study of blood T cell repertoires in COVID-19 (dated by TCRdb to 2020 to 2021). The library was built by means of the immunoSEQ multiplex PCR assay. The table comes from immuneACCESS by way of TCRdb, which keeps in-frame sequences with V and J called. Part of the clones is missing from these tables; in studies checked, under half for an unresolved V gene and the rest for unknown reasons. Counted in this sample were over 250,000 clones; approximately 83% of them appeared once. The biggest ten clones account for approximately 11% of the sample. The sample comprised peripheral blood. Every receptor here comes from a woman aged 70 to 79 with acute or convalescent COVID-19.

The chain links TRBV10-3 to TRBJ1-2; 9 bases match TRBD1. The germline V gene has CDR1 ENHRY and CDR2 SYGVKD. After removal of 10 bases from V and 4 bases from J, the junction contained 10 bases not matched to a gene. CDR3 length: 14 residues. The CDR3 is CATSSGTGIYGYTF. Here the CDR3 DNA reads TGTGCCACCTCCTCCGGGACAGGGATCTATGGCTACACCTTC.

The chain recombines TRBV10-3 with TRBJ1-2; no firm D call. This CDR3 contains 13 residues. Germline-derived CDR1 and CDR2 are ENHRY and SYGVKD. V was trimmed by 6 bases and J by 4 bases, leaving 12 bases between them. The CDR3 nucleotides are TGTGCCATCAGGCCTGATGACTCCTATGGCTACACCTTC. Translated, it gives CAIRPDDSYGYTF.

This chain links TRBV7-8 with TRBJ2-5, with D possibly being TRBD2 (5 bases). The V end lost 3 bases, the J end lost 4 bases, and 12 bases lay between the germline ends. The CDR3 length is 14 residues. In germline, CDR1 is SGHVS, CDR2 FQNEAQ. The CDR3 sequence: CASSLGVTRETQYF. In DNA, the CDR3 is TGTGCCAGCAGCTTGGGAGTTACCCGAGAGACCCAGTACTTC.

The chain uses TRBV7-2 and TRBJ2-7, with a weak D call TRBD2 (5 bases). Trimming shortened V by 3 bases and J by 3 bases, and 9 bases separated the two germline ends. CDR1 is SGHTA, CDR2 FQGNSA, per germline. The CDR3 has 13 residues. The CDR3 loop reads CASSLDSLYEQYF. CDR3 nucleotide sequence: TGTGCCAGCAGCTTGGACTCACTCTACGAGCAGTACTTC.

The chain links TRBV18 to TRBJ2-7; 7 bases agree with TRBD1. V shed 5 bases and J 5 bases; nucleotides not matched to a gene: 3. This CDR3 has 12 amino acids. Germline V gene sequence: CDR1 KGHSH, CDR2 LQKENI. In DNA form, the CDR3 reads TGTGCCAGCTCATACAGGGGTAACGAGCAGTACTTC. This encodes CASSYRGNEQYF.

V gene TRBV18 combines with J gene TRBJ1-1; D is unresolved. In germline, CDR1 is KGHSH, CDR2 LQKENI. The CDR3 length is 13 residues. Trimming removed 5 bases from V and 5 bases from J, with 12 bases in between. CDR3 sequence (DNA): TGTGCCAGCTCAACCCCACTCCTGACTGAAGCTTTCTTT. Its translation: CASSTPLLTEAFF.

CDR3 coding DNA: TGTGCCAGCAGCTCCCGGGACAGGGGAGCGGAAAAACTGTTTTTT. It yields the protein CASSSRDRGAEKLFF. V gene TRBV9 combines with J gene TRBJ1-4; 10 bases agree with TRBD1. Trimming took 4 bases from V and 8 from J; bases not matched to a gene: 8. The germline V gene encodes CDR1 SGDLS and CDR2 YYNGEE. The CDR3 is 15 residues long.

The J gene is TRBJ1-2, the V gene TRBV2; 7 positions agree with TRBD1. CDR1 SNHLY and CDR2 FYNNEI come from the germline V gene. The CDR3 length is 15 residues. The V segment lost 4 bases and the J segment 1 base; nucleotides outside the gene matches: 6. The CDR3 loop is CASSVLAGGNYGYTF. CDR3 in DNA: TGTGCCAGCAGTGTTTTGGCAGGGGGTAACTATGGCTACACCTTC.

The rearrangement uses TRBV9 and TRBJ1-4; D possibly corresponds to TRBD1 (6 bases). There are 15 residues in the CDR3. V lost 3 bases, J lost 5 bases, and 14 bases lay in between. CDR1 is SGDLS and CDR2 is YYNGEE in the germline V gene. This chain's CDR3 is CASSAGGSLNEKLFF. The DNA of the CDR3 is TGTGCCAGCAGCGCGGGGGGCAGCTTAAATGAAAAACTGTTTTTT.

The rearrangement uses TRBV10-3 and TRBJ2-5, with no clear D. Per the germline V gene, CDR1 is ENHRY and CDR2 is SYGVKD. V shed 4 bases and J shed 3 bases, with 3 bases lying between them. The CDR3 is 11 residues long. The DNA of the CDR3 is TGTGCCATCAGTGCAAAAGAGACCCAGTACTTC. This codes for CAISAKETQYF.

The gene calls are TRBV12-3 or TRBV12-4 and TRBJ1-2, with D uncertain. There are 12 residues in the CDR3. V was shortened by 5 bases and J by 9 bases, with 13 bases between the two germline ends. The CDR3 loop reads CASSLTSRSYTF. The CDR3 region has the DNA TGTGCCAGCAGTCTTACATCCAGGAGCTACACCTTC.

This chain uses TRBV2 with TRBJ2-3; TRBD1 matches 7 bases. Germline CDR1 SNHLY, CDR2 FYNNEI. The CDR3 spans 14 residues. Germline trimming cut 8 bases from V and 5 bases from J; bases unmatched to any gene: 10. The CDR3 DNA reads TGTGCCAGCCTACAGGGGTGGGAAGGAGATACGCAGTATTTT. Translation gives CASLQGWEGDTQYF.

The rearrangement links TRBV19 to TRBJ2-7; TRBD1 matches at 10 bases. Per germline, CDR1 LNHDA and CDR2 SQIVND (reference sequence). With 5 bases clipped from V and 6 bases from J, the junction kept 13 bases outside the gene matches. CDR3 length equals 16 residues. The CDR3 nucleotides are TGTGCCAGTAGTCCACGGACAGGGACAGGGGTCTCCGAGCAGTACTTC. It is translated as CASSPRTGTGVSEQYF. The variable domain in full, completed from reference TRBV19 and TRBJ2-7, reads DGGITQSPKYLFRKEGQNVTLSCEQNLNHDAMYWYRQDPGQGLRLIYYSQIVNDFQKGDIAEGYSVSREKKESFPLTVTSAQKNPTAFYLCASSPRTGTGVSEQYFGPGTRLTVT.

This sequence joins TRBV18 and TRBJ1-4, with 9 bases lining up with TRBD1. This CDR3 contains 15 residues. Germline V gene lookup returns CDR1 KGHSH and CDR2 LQKENI. Trimming cost V 3 bases and J 7 bases; bases outside gene matches: 6. DNA of the CDR3: TGTGCCAGCTCACCCGAAACGGGACAGGGTGAAAAACTGTTTTTT. Protein product: CASSPETGQGEKLFF. Full variable domain (rest looked up from reference TRBV18 and TRBJ1-4): NAGVMQNPRHLVRRRGQEARLRCSPMKGHSHVYWYRQLPEEGLKFMVYLQKENIIDESGMPKERFSAEFPKEGPSILRIQQVVRGDSAAYFCASSPETGQGEKLFFGSGTQLSVL.

This chain joins TRBV30 and TRBJ2-7, with TRBD1 as a possible D gene (6 bases). V gave up 0 bases and J gave up 2 bases, with 11 bases separating them. CDR1 is GTSNPN, CDR2 SVGIG, per germline (reference sequence). The CDR3 runs to 14 residues. CDR3 loop: CAWSVPDSPYEQYF. In DNA form, the CDR3 reads TGTGCCTGGAGTGTACCGGACAGTCCCTACGAGCAGTACTTC.

V usage is TRBV7-8 and J usage is TRBJ2-7; TRBD1 matches at 11 bases. Trimming removed 4 bases from V and 6 bases from J; junction bases left unmatched: 8. Per the germline V gene, CDR1 is SGHVS and CDR2 is FQNEAQ. The length of the CDR3 is 15 residues. The DNA for the CDR3 is TGTGCCAGCAGCTCCTCGGGACAGGGGGTCGGCGAGCAGTACTTC. This sequence encodes CASSSSGQGVGEQYF.